This T cell receptor beta chain was retrieved from a study of T cells after yellow fever vaccination. General study findings and limits: Secondary responses were weaker yet peaked faster, day 5 versus 15. Overlap between CD4 and CD8 compartments was detected for a small share of clonotypes.

The CDR3 spans 18 residues. The germline V gene encodes CDR1 SQVTM and CDR2 ANQGSEA. V lost 4 bases, J lost 3 bases, and 14 bases stayed unmatched. Comments on this clonotype: Its antigen is unknown. A read error may be the cause here, since a much bigger clone is one base away.

TCRdb processed the 5' RACE reads anew with MiXCR; each CDR3 protein has one entry. The sample shows around 50,000 distinct CDR3 sequences, roughly 7.3% of them seen only once. The sequences come from CD8+ T cells sorted from PBMCs, collected roughly 15 days after the first yellow fever vaccination. The genes are TRBV29-1 and TRBJ2-2, with TRBD2 matching over 10 bases. This TCR was sampled from a man between 18 and 35 years old who received the YFV17D yellow fever vaccine. The CDR3 coding sequence is TGCAGCGTTGGGGCTAGCGGGGGAAGACGGAGTTACACCGGGGAGCTGTTTTTT. Translated, it gives CSVGASGGRRSYTGELFF.